A selection of T cell receptor beta chains follows, all from one sample in a study of blood T cell repertoires in COVID-19. Assay: immunoSEQ multiplex PCR; the TCRdb copy retains only in-frame clones and omits some. Here the sample spans tens of thousands of clones, 88% being singletons. Material: peripheral blood. These receptors all stem from a human donor in a cohort sampled during active COVID-19. The CDR3 runs from the conserved cysteine through the conserved F or W. Fields, in order: clone size, J gene, D gene, V gene, CDR3 protein, CDR3 DNA. The D gene is left open where the match is weak. The size field is filled for only some rows; it gives once, few, many or a size class.

>.|TRBJ1-1|.|TRBV9
CASSVGQGLTEAFF
TGTGCCAGCAGCGTTGGGCAGGGGTTGACTGAAGCTTTCTTT
>.|TRBJ1-3|TRBD1|TRBV18
CASSPRMTGGLGNTIYF
TGTGCCAGCTCACCGCGAATGACAGGGGGCCTTGGAAACACCATATATTTT
>.|TRBJ1-3|.|TRBV10-3
CAISDLGVENTIYF
TGTGCCATCAGTGACTTAGGGGTGGAAAACACCATATATTTT
>.|TRBJ2-3|.|TRBV10-2
CASSRGPDTQYF
TGCGCCAGCAGCCGAGGGCCAGATACGCAGTATTTT
>.|TRBJ1-4|TRBD1|TRBV5-5
CASSLAGTEEKLFF
TGTGCCAGCAGCTTGGCCGGGACAGAAGAAAAACTGTTTTTT
>.|TRBJ2-2|.|TRBV7-2
CASSSVTAGELFF
TGTGCCAGCAGCTCCGTAACGGCCGGGGAGCTGTTTTTT
>.|TRBJ2-1|TRBD2|TRBV4-2
CASSQVLAGEYNEQFF
TGTGCCAGCAGCCAAGTCCTAGCGGGGGAATACAATGAGCAGTTCTTC
>.|TRBJ2-5|.|TRBV7-9
CASSFDRTQETQYF
TGTGCCAGCAGCTTTGACAGGACACAAGAGACCCAGTACTTC
>.|TRBJ2-7|.|TRBV7-2
CASSLAQPSSYEQYF
TGTGCCAGCAGCTTAGCGCAGCCTAGCTCCTACGAGCAGTACTTC
>few|TRBJ2-7|TRBD2|TRBV10-2
CASRAGLAGVRVYEQYF
TGCGCCAGCCGGGCCGGGCTAGCGGGGGTTAGGGTCTACGAGCAGTACTTC
>.|TRBJ1-1|.|TRBV7-9
CASSPWTEVNTEAFF
TGTGCCAGCAGCCCATGGACAGAAGTAAACACTGAAGCTTTCTTT
>.|TRBJ2-1|TRBD1|TRBV20-1
CSASASAGGRNEQFF
TGCAGTGCTAGTGCGTCGGCAGGGGGCCGTAATGAGCAGTTCTTC
>.|TRBJ2-7|.|TRBV9
CASSARWGEGDEQYF
TGTGCCAGCAGCGCCCGCTGGGGGGAGGGGGACGAGCAGTACTTC
>once|TRBJ2-7|TRBD1|TRBV3-1/TRBV3-2
CASSQPTGKTYEQYF
TGTGCCAGCAGCCAACCGACAGGGAAAACCTACGAGCAGTACTTC
>.|TRBJ1-4|.|TRBV19
CASSYHTGFREKLFF
TGTGCCAGTAGTTACCACACAGGGTTCCGCGAAAAACTGTTTTTT
>.|TRBJ1-2|.|TRBV5-1
CASSLSQGNYGYTF
TGCGCCAGCAGCTTATCTCAGGGGAACTATGGCTACACCTTC
>.|TRBJ2-1|TRBD2|TRBV4-1
CASSLLAGGINEQFF
TGCGCCAGCAGCCTTCTAGCGGGGGGGATTAATGAGCAGTTCTTC
>.|TRBJ1-1|TRBD1|TRBV30
CAWMRTGQRTEAFF
TGTGCCTGGATGCGGACAGGGCAAAGGACTGAAGCTTTCTTT
>.|TRBJ1-2|.|TRBV6-5
CASSLGGLINYGYTF
TGTGCCAGCAGCTTGGGGGGTTTGATTAACTATGGCTACACCTTC